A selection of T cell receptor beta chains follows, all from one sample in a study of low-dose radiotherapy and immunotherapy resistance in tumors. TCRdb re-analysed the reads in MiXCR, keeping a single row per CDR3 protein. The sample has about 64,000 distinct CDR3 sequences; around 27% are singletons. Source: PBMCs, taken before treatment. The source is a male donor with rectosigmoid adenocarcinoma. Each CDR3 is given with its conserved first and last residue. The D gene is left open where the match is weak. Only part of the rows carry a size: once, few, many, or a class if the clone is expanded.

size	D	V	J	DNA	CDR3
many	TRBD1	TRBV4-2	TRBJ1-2	TGTGCCAGCAGCCAAGATATAGGGGGCACCTATGGCTACACCTTC	CASSQDIGGTYGYTF
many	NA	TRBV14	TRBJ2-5	TGTGCCAGCAGCCGGTCGTGGGCAAAACAAGAGACCCAGTACTTC	CASSRSWAKQETQYF
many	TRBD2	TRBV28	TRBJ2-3	TGTGCCAGCAGTTTCCTAGCGGGAGAAACAGATACGCAGTATTTT	CASSFLAGETDTQYF
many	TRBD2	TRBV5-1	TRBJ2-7	TGCGCCAGCAGCTTGGATGGGACTAGCGGCCTCGAGCAGTACTTC	CASSLDGTSGLEQYF
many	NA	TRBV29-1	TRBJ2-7	TGCAGCGTTGTTGGGCAGTCTTTCTCCTACGAGCAGTACTTC	CSVVGQSFSYEQYF
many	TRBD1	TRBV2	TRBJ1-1	TGTGCCAGCAGAGCAACCGGGACAGGGGATCCTGAAGCTTTCTTT	CASRATGTGDPEAFF
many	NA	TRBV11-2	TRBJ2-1	TGTGCCAGCAGCTTAGCCACAGCCTCTTCGGAGCAGTTCTTC	CASSLATASSEQFF
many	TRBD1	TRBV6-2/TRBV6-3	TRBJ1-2	TGTGCCAGCAGTTGGGGGACAGACTATGGCTACACCTTC	CASSWGTDYGYTF
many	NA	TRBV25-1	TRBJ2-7	TGTGCCAGCCGAAGTTGGATCAACGAGCAGTACTTC	CASRSWINEQYF
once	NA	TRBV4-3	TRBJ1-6	TGCGCCAGCAGCCAAGATTTCGTACTAGGGTCACCCCTCCACTTT	CASSQDFVLGSPLHF
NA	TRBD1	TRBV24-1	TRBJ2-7	TGTGCCACCAGTGATGCCACCGGGACAGGGGTCTACGAGCAGTACTTC	CATSDATGTGVYEQYF
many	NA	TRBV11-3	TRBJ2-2	TGTGCCAGCAGCTCGAGCGCTACAGGGCCCGGGGAGCTGTTTTTT	CASSSSATGPGELFF
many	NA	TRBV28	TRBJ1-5	TGTGCCAGCAGTTTATTCGCGGGGGCAGGTAATAGCAATCAGCCCCAGCATTTT	CASSLFAGAGNSNQPQHF
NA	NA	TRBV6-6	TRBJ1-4	TGTGCCAGCAGTTTGCGACAGGTCCCGAAGGAACTGTTTTTT	CASSLRQVPKELFF
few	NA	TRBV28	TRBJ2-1	TGTGCCGCAGGCGGGACCTGGTCGGGGGAGCAGTTCTTC	CAAGGTWSGEQFF
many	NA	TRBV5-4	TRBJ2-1	TGTGCCAGCAGCTCCTTGACTCACTCCAGGGCCAATGAGCAGTTCTTC	CASSSLTHSRANEQFF
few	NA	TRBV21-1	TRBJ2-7	TGTGCCAGCACCGAATTACAGACAGGGGAGCGGTACGAGCAGTACTTC	CASTELQTGERYEQYF
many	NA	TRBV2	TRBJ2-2	TGTGCCAGCAGTGAAAGTCCCTACACCGGGGAGCTGTTTTTT	CASSESPYTGELFF
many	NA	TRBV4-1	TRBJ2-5	TGCGCCAGCAGCCAAGCAGAGAACCAAGAGACCCAGTACTTC	CASSQAENQETQYF
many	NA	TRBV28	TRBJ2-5	TGTGCCAGCAGTGATTTTCGAGAGCGTGAGACCCAGTACTTC	CASSDFRERETQYF
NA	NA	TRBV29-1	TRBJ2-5	TGCAGCGTTGACTTAGCCCCGCAAGAGACCCAGTACTTC	CSVDLAPQETQYF
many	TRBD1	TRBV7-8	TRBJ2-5	TGTGCCAGCAGCTACACAGGGGGCAAGGCCCAAGAGACCCAGTACTTC	CASSYTGGKAQETQYF
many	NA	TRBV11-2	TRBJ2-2	TGTGCCAGCAGCTTAGTAGCCGGGGAGCTGTTTTTT	CASSLVAGELFF
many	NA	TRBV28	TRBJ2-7	TGTGCCAGCAGGTCGGTTGTAAACTACGAGCAGTACTTC	CASRSVVNYEQYF
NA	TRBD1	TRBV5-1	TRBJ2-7	TGCGCCAGCAGCAATCCGGGACAGAACTACGAGCAGTACTTC	CASSNPGQNYEQYF
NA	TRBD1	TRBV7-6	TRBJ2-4	TGTGCCAGCAGTTGGACAGGGGGAGCCAAAAACATTCAGTACTTC	CASSWTGGAKNIQYF
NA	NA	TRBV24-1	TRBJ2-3	TGTGCCACCAGTGGCCCCTCAACTGGGCAGTCTCCAGATACGCAGTATTTT	CATSGPSTGQSPDTQYF
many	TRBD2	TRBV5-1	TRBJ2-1	TGCGCCAGCAGCTTGACGGGACTAGCGGGAGGACTCTCCTACAATGAGCAGTTCTTC	CASSLTGLAGGLSYNEQFF
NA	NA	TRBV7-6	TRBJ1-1	TGTGCCAGCAGCTTAGAGGCTGGAGGGACGACTGAAGCTTTCTTT	CASSLEAGGTTEAFF
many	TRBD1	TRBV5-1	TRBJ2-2	TGCGCCAGCAGCTTCCTTTTGACAGGGCGCACCGGGGAGCTGTTTTTT	CASSFLLTGRTGELFF
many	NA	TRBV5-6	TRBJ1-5	TGTGCCAGCAGCTTTGGAGTGGCCTATAACAATCAGCCCCAGCATTTT	CASSFGVAYNNQPQHF
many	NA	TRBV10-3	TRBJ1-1	TGTGCCATCAGTGAAGGAGGAGACACTGAAGCTTTCTTT	CAISEGGDTEAFF
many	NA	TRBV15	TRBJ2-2	TGTGCCACCAGGACAGGGAGGACCGGGGAGCTGTTTTTT	CATRTGRTGELFF
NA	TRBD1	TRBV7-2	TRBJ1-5	TGTGCCAGCAGCCTGACAGGGGTAAATCAGCCCCAGCATTTT	CASSLTGVNQPQHF
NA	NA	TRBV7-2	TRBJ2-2	TGTGCCAGCAGCTTAGCCCTCGCGAATCTGGCGCGGGAGCTGTTTTTT	CASSLALANLARELFF
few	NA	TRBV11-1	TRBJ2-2	NA	CASSLGGHRGGELFFF
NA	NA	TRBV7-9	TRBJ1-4	TGTGCCAGCAGCCGGATGGGACCGACTAATGAAAAACTGTTTTTT	CASSRMGPTNEKLFF
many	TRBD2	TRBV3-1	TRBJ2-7	TGTGCCAGCGGATCCTCCGCTAGCGGGAGCTACGAGCAGTACTTC	CASGSSASGSYEQYF
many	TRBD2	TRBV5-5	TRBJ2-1	TGTGCCAGCAGCTCGGAGACTAGCGGGTTATTTGAGCAGTTCTTC	CASSSETSGLFEQFF
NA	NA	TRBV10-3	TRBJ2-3	TGTGCCATCAGGGGATACACAGATACGCAGTATTTT	CAIRGYTDTQYF